The rows below give T cell receptor beta chains drawn from one sample of a study of blood T cell repertoires in COVID-19. Sequenced by immunoSEQ multiplex PCR; TCRdb stores in-frame clones only, minus some. This sample has about 300,000 clones; about 87% occur once, and the top ten carry over 5%. The sample was peripheral blood. Source of these receptors: a woman aged 45-59 years with COVID-19, enrolled during active disease. Both conserved end residues are part of each CDR3. D genes are given only for firm matches.

j_call d_call v_call cdr3_aa
TRBJ2-5 . TRBV6-5 CASSYSSETQYF
TRBJ2-5 TRBD1 TRBV11-3 CASSLARGRETQYF
TRBJ2-1 TRBD2 TRBV11-2 CASSARGAGVTYNEQFF
TRBJ2-7 TRBD1 TRBV5-4 CASSPGDRDYEQYF
TRBJ2-3 TRBD1 TRBV30 CAWSGQGVGTDTQYF
TRBJ2-1 . TRBV5-4 CASSLVASLDEQFF
TRBJ1-4 TRBD1 TRBV30 CAWSQTGGVEKLFF
TRBJ1-2 . TRBV7-3 CASSLGPLYGYTF
TRBJ1-1 . TRBV7-2 CASSSLQGGTEAFF
TRBJ2-1 TRBD1 TRBV7-6 CASSLNRGRSDEQFF
TRBJ2-1 . TRBV19 CASRRDSLGDNEQFF